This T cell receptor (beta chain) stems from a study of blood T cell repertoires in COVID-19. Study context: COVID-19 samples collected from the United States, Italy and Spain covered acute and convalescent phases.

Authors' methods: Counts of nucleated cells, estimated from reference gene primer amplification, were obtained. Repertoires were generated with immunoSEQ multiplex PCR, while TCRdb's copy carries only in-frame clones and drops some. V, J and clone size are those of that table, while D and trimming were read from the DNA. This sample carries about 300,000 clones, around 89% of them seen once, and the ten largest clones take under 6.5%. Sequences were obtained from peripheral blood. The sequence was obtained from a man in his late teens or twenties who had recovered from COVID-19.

CDR3: CASSLAASGQETQYF. Written as DNA, the CDR3 is TGCGCCAGCAGCTTGGCCGCTAGCGGGCAAGAGACCCAGTACTTC. The V call is TRBV5-1, the J call TRBJ2-5, with 8 bases identical to TRBD2. The CDR3 loop spans 15 amino acids. Germline values: CDR1 SGHRS, CDR2 YFSETQ. J was trimmed by 2 bases and V by 0 bases; bases with no gene match: 3.